This record concerns one T cell receptor (beta chain) sequence. The data derive from a study of blood T cell repertoires in COVID-19. Study-level information: Acute and convalescent COVID-19 specimens originated in the United States, Italy and Spain.

The V gene's germline CDR1 is MNHEY and CDR2 SMNVEV (reference sequence). The CDR3 covers 13 residues. V was pared by 5 bases and J by 0 bases, with 4 bases between. Per the authors' pipeline: Estimation of nucleated cell counts was performed using reference gene primer amplification. The assay was immunoSEQ multiplex PCR, and TCRdb's table has in-frame clones only and misses some. The DNA was the basis for D and trimming; V, J and clone size are from that table. This sample has 76,000 or so clones; around 88% occur once, and the top ten carry 6.5% to 9.5%. Sample: peripheral blood. This chain connects TRBV27 to TRBJ2-2; D unresolved. The clonotype was recovered from a man between 25 and 39 years old with acute or convalescent COVID-19. The CDR3 DNA is TGTGCCAGCAGTCTCTCGAACACCGGGGAGCTGTTTTTT. Residues: CASSLSNTGELFF.